The next 6 T cell receptor beta chains were all read from a single sample in a study of T cells in Graves' hyperthyroidism and ophthalmopathy (dated by TCRdb to the late 2010s). The method was multiplex PCR. Reads for this sample came from an Illumina HiSeq 2000. Amplification of TCR beta CDR3 regions was carried out from RNA transcripts. A first-round RT-PCR of the TCR CDR3 used the HTBI primer set with the Qiagen OneStep RT-PCR kit. The raw public reads went through TCRdb reprocessing: fastp at Q25, MiXCR clone calling, in-frame beta chains kept. Each entry merges the rows of one CDR3 protein and shows their most common DNA and genes. Across this sample there are 300,000 to 450,000 distinct CDR3 sequences, with approximately 13% seen only once. The ten largest clonotypes hold less than 25% of the sample. The sequencing input was blood. Receptor source: a man aged 30 to 39 with Graves' hyperthyroidism that later progressed to Graves' ophthalmopathy.

This clonotype was detected ten times or more. The gene calls are TRBV12-3 or TRBV12-4 and TRBJ1-5; tentative D call: TRBD1 (6 bases). CDR3 length: 13 amino acids. Deletions cut 5 bases from V and 6 bases from J, with 11 bases between. This CDR3 reads CASSVSGVQPQHF. CDR3 nucleotides: TGTGCCAGCAGTGTCTCAGGGGTTCAGCCCCAGCATTTT.

The chain carries TRBV29-1 and TRBJ2-5, with D uncertain. Trimming stripped 6 bases from V and 3 bases from J, with 14 bases between. This CDR3 comprises 13 residues. Germline assignment: CDR1 SQVTM and CDR2 ANQGSEA. The CDR3 nucleotides are TGCAGCGTGGGCAAGCGTCCCGAAGAGACCCAGTACTTC. This encodes CSVGKRPEETQYF.

Ten or more counts support this clonotype. V is TRBV7-9 and J is TRBJ2-5, with a tentative D call TRBD1 (6 bases). The germline CDR1 and CDR2 sequences are SEHNR and FQNEAQ (reference sequence). The CDR3 contains 13 residues. Trimming pared 3 bases from V and 14 bases from J, leaving 19 bases between. The CDR3 nucleotides are TGTGCCAGCAGCTTTGATGGGACAACCCTCGGCTACTTC. This sequence encodes CASSFDGTTLGYF.

This clonotype showed up just a few times. The chain recombines TRBV19 with TRBJ1-4; perhaps TRBD1 as D (6 bases). Per germline, CDR1 LNHDA and CDR2 SQIVND (reference sequence). The CDR3 totals 17 residues. With 5 bases removed from V and 3 bases from J, the gap between germline ends came to 19 bases. CDR3 in amino acids: CASSSKIGGASNEKLFF. CDR3 bases: TGTGCCAGTAGTTCCAAGATTGGGGGGGCGTCTAATGAAAAACTGTTTTTT.

This clonotype was detected many times. The chain has TRBV7-9 and TRBJ2-1; 7 nucleotides align to TRBD1. Germline V gene data show CDR1 as SEHNR and CDR2 as FQNEAQ (reference sequence). V dropped 6 bases and J dropped 9; count of bases not matched to a gene: 5. This CDR3 comprises 12 residues. In DNA, the CDR3 is TGTGCCAGCAGGTCGACAGGGAGTGAGCAGTTCTTC. Translated: CASRSTGSEQFF.

This clonotype was seen at least ten times. V and J are TRBV20-1 and TRBJ1-5; D not certain. The CDR3 extends over 13 amino acids. Trimming stripped 0 bases from V and 3 bases from J, with 6 bases between. The germline V gene encodes CDR1 DFQATT and CDR2 SNEGSKA (reference sequence). The CDR3 here is CSAREATNQPQHF. The CDR3 DNA reads as TGCAGTGCTAGAGAGGCCACCAATCAGCCCCAGCATTTT.